This T cell receptor beta chain was captured in a study of HIV-infected patients and healthy controls. J lost 6 bases, V lost 3 bases, and 8 bases had no gene match. The germline V gene has CDR1 SGHVS and CDR2 FNYEAQ. This CDR3 has 15 residues. Roughly three months, about 14 weeks, into antiretroviral therapy, follow-up blood was collected. No cell fractionation was done, so the repertoire covers all unsorted peripheral blood T cells. 500 ng RNA was reverse transcribed with alpha and beta constant-region primers. Separate chain-specific third strand synthesis with multiplexing indices produced the alpha and beta libraries. Priming off the SP2 site generated the second strand. A single record per CDR3 protein comes from TCRdb applying MiXCR to the 5' RACE reads. This sample carries thousands of distinct CDR3 sequences, around 8% of them seen once, and the ten largest clones take roughly a tenth. This clonotype is termed medium-sized.

Material: blood, obtained during antiretroviral therapy. The genes are TRBV7-6 and TRBJ2-3, with 8 bases matching TRBD2. This receptor was obtained from an adult with HIV infection. CDR3 protein: CASSFSGNSPDTQYF. The CDR3 region has the DNA TGTGCCAGCAGCTTTAGCGGGAACTCCCCGGATACGCAGTATTTT.